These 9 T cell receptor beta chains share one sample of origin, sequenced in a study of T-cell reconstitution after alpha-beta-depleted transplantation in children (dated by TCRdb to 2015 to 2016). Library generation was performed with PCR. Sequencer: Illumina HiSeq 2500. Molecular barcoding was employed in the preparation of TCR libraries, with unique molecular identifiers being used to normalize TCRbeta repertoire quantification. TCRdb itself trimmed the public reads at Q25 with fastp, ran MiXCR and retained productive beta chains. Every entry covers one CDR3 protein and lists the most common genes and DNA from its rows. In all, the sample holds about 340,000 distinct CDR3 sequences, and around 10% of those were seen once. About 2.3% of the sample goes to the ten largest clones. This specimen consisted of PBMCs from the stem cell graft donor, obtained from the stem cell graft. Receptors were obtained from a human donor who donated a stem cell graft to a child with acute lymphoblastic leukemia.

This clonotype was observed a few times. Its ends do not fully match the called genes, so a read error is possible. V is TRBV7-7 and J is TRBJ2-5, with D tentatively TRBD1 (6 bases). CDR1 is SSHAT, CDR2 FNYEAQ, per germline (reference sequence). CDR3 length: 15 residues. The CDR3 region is CASSSPPRGQETQYF. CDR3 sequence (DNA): TGTGCTAGCAGCAGCCCACCCAGGGGACAAGAGACCCAGTACTTC.

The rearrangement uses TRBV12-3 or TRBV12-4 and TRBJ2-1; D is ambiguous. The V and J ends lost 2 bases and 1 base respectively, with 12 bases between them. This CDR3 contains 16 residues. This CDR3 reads CASSLRAPWSYNEQFF. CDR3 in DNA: TGTGCCAGCAGTTTAAGGGCTCCTTGGTCCTACAATGAGCAGTTCTTC.

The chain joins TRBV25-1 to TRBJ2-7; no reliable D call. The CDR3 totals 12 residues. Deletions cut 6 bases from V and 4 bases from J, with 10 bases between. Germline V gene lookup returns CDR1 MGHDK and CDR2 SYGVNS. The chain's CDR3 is CASSPNRYEQYF. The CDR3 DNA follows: TGTGCCAGCAGCCCCAATAGGTACGAGCAGTACTTC.

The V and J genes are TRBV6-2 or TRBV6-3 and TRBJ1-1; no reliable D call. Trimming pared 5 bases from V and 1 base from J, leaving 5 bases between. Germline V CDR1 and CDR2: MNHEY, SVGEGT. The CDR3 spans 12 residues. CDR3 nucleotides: TGTGCCAGCAGTCACACGAACACTGAAGCTTTCTTT. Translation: CASSHTNTEAFF.

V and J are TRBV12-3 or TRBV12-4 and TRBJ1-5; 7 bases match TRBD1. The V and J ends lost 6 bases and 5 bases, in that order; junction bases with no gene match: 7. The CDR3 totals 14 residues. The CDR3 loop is CASSGQAPHQPQHF. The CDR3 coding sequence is TGTGCCAGCAGCGGACAGGCCCCTCATCAGCCCCAGCATTTT.

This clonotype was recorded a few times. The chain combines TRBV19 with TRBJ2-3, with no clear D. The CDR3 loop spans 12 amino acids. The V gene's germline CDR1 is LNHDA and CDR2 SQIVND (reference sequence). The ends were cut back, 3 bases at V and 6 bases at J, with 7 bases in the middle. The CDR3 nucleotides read TGTGCCAGTAGTATTAAAGCCGATACGCAGTATTTT. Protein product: CASSIKADTQYF.

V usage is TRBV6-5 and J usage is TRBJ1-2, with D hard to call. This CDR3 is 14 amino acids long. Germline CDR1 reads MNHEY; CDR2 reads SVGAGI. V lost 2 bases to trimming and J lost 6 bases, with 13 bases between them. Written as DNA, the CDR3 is TGTGCCAGCAGTTACGTCTCAGATTATAATGGCTACACCTTC. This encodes CASSYVSDYNGYTF.

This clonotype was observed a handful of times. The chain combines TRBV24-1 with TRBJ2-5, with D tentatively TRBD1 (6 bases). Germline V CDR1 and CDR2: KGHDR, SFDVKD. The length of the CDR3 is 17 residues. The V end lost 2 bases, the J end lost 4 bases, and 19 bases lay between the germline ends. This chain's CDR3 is CATSDSILQGRAETQYF. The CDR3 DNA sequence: TGTGCCACCAGTGATTCCATCTTACAGGGAAGAGCAGAGACCCAGTACTTC.

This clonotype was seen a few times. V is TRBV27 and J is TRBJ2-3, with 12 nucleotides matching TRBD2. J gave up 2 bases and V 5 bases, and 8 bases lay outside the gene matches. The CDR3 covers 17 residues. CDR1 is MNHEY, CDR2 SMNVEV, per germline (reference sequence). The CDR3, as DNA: TGTGCCAGCAGTCCGGGGACTAGCGGGCCCTACACAGATACGCAGTATTTT. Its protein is CASSPGTSGPYTDTQYF.